Listed here are 2 T cell receptor beta chains from one sample, sequenced in a study of blood T cell repertoires in COVID-19. TCRdb keeps only in-frame clones here, not all; method: immunoSEQ multiplex PCR. This sample has 250,000 to 350,000 clones, with roughly 89% found just once. The sequenced sample was PBMCs or T cells enriched from blood (not recorded which). The receptors stem from a woman between 50 and 59 years old who had been exposed to COVID-19.

The table lists this clone with a count of one. The sample carries other DNA sequences with the same CDR3. The chain employs TRBV27 and TRBJ1-1; a possible D gene is TRBD1 (5 bases). V was clipped by 5 bases and J by 5 bases, with 12 bases between them. Germline loops: CDR1 MNHEY, CDR2 SMNVEV (reference sequence). CDR3 length: 13 amino acids. The CDR3 loop reads CASSLTDGTEAFF. CDR3 coding DNA: TGTGCCAGCAGTCTGACAGATGGGACTGAAGCTTTCTTT.

The V call is TRBV5-1, the J call TRBJ1-4; TRBD1 matches at 7 bases. V shed 5 bases and J 4 bases; nucleotides not matched to a gene: 5. The CDR3 extends over 14 amino acids. Germline V gene sequence: CDR1 SGHRS, CDR2 YFSETQ. CDR3 bases: TGCGCCAGCAGTTGGACAGGAGATAATGAAAAACTGTTTTTT. Translated: CASSWTGDNEKLFF.